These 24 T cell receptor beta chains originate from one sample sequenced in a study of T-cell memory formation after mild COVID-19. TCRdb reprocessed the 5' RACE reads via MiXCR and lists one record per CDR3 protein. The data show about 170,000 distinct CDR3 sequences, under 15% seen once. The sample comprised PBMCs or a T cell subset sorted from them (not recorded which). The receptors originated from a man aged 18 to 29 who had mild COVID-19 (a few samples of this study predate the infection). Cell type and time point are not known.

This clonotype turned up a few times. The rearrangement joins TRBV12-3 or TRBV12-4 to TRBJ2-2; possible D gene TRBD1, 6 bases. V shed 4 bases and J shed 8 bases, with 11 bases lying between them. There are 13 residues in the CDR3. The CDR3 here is CASSYRAAGELFF. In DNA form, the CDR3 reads TGTGCCAGCAGTTACAGGGCGGCGGGGGAGCTGTTTTTT.

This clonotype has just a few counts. The CDR3 is CASSLEGTSYSQETQYF. The CDR3 coding sequence is TGCGCCAGCAGCTTGGAAGGGACTAGCTACTCGCAAGAGACCCAGTACTTC. The J gene is TRBJ2-5, the V gene TRBV5-1, with 9 bases fitting TRBD2. Germline lookup yields CDR1 SGHRS and CDR2 YFSETQ. V trimming: 0 bases; J trimming: 2 bases; junction bases outside the gene matches: 8. The CDR3 loop spans 17 amino acids.

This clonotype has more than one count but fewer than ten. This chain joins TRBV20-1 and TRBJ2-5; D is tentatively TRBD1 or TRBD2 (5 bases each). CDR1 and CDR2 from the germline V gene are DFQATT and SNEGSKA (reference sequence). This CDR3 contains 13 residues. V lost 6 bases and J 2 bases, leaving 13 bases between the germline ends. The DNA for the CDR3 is TGCAGTGCCGAGGGGCCCGCACAAGAGACCCAGTACTTC. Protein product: CSAEGPAQETQYF.

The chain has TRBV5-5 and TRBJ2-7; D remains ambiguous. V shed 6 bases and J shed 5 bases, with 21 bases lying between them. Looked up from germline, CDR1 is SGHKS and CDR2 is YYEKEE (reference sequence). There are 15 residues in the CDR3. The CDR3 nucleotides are TGTGCCAGCATCCAACTTACCATCGACGTGGACGAGCAGTACTTC. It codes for CASIQLTIDVDEQYF. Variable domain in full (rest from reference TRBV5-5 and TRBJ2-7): DAGVTQSPTHLIKTRGQQVTLRCSPISGHKSVSWYQQVLGQGPQFIFQYYEKEERGRGNFPDRFSARQFPNYSSELNVNALLLGDSALYLCASIQLTIDVDEQYFGPGTRLTVT.

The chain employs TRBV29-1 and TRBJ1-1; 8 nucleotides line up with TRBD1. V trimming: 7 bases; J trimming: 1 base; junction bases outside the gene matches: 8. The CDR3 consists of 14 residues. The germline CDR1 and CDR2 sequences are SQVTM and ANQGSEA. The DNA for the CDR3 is TGCAGCGCCAGAACGGGACAGGAGAACACTGAAGCTTTCTTT. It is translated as CSARTGQENTEAFF.

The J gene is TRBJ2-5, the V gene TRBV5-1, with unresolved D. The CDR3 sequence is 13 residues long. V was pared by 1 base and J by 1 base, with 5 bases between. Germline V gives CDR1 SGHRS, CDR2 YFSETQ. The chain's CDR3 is CASSLYSQETQYF. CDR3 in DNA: TGCGCCAGCAGCTTGTACAGCCAAGAGACCCAGTACTTC.

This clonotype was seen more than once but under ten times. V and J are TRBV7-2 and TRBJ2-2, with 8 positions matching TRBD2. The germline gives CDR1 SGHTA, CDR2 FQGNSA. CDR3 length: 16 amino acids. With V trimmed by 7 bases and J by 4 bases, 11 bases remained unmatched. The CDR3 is CASNPMGTRGTGELFF. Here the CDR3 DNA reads TGTGCCAGCAACCCGATGGGGACTAGAGGCACCGGGGAGCTGTTTTTT.

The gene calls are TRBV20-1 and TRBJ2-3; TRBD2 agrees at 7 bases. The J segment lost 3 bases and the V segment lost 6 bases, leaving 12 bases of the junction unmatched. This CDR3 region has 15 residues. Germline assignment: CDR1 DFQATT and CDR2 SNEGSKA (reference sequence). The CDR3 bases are TGCAGTGCCAGATGGGCTAGCGGAGGAACAGATACGCAGTATTTT. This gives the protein CSARWASGGTDTQYF.

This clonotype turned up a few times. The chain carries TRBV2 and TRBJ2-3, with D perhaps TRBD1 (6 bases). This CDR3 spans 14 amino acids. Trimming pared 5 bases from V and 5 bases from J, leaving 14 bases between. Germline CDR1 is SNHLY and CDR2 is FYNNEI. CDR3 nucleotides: TGTGCCAGCAGTAAACTCCACAGGGAAGATACGCAGTATTTT. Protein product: CASSKLHREDTQYF.

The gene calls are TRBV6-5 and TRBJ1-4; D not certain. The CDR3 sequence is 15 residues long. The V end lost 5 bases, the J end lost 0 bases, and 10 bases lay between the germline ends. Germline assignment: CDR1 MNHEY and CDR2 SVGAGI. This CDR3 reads CASSARHATNEKLFF. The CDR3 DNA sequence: TGTGCCAGCAGTGCACGACATGCAACTAATGAAAAACTGTTTTTT.

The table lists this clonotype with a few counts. The CDR3: CASSYGVSPGNTIYF. CDR3 DNA: TGTGCCAGCAGTTACGGGGTCTCGCCTGGAAACACCATATATTTT. The gene calls are TRBV6-5 and TRBJ1-3; no reliable D call. The CDR3 sequence is 15 residues long. Trimming removed 2 bases from V and 2 bases from J, with 10 bases in between. Germline V gives CDR1 MNHEY, CDR2 SVGAGI.

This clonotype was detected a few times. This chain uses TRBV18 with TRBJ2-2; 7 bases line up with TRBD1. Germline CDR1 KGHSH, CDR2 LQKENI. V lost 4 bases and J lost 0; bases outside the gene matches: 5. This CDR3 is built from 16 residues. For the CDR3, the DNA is TGTGCCAGCTCACTGTTACAGGGGCCGAACACCGGGGAGCTGTTTTTT. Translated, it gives CASSLLQGPNTGELFF.

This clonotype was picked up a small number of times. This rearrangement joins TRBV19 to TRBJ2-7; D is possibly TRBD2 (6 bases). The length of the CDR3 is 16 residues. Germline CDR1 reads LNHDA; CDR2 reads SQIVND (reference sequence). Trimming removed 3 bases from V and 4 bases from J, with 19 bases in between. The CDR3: CASSIDGGFTPYEQYF. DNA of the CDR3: TGTGCCAGTAGTATCGACGGGGGTTTTACGCCTTACGAGCAGTACTTC. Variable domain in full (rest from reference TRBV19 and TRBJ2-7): DGGITQSPKYLFRKEGQNVTLSCEQNLNHDAMYWYRQDPGQGLRLIYYSQIVNDFQKGDIAEGYSVSREKKESFPLTVTSAQKNPTAFYLCASSIDGGFTPYEQYFGPGTRLTVT.

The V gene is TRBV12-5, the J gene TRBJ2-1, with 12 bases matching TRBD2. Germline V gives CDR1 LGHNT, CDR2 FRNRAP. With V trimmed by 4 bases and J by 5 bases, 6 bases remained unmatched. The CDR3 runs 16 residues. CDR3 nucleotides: TGTGCTAGTGGTTCCGGGACTAGCGGGCGCCACAATGAGCAGTTCTTC. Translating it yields CASGSGTSGRHNEQFF.

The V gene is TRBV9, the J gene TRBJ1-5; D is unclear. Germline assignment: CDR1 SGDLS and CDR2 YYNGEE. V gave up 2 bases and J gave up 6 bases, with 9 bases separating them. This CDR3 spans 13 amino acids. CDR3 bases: TGTGCCAGCAGCGTGGGGTCGGGTCAGCCCCAGCATTTT. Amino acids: CASSVGSGQPQHF.

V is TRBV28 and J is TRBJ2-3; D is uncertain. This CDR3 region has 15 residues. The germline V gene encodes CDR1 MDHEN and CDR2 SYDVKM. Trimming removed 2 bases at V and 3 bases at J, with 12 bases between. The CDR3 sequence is CASSLVAQATDTQYF. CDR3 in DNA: TGTGCCAGCAGTTTAGTAGCCCAGGCAACAGATACGCAGTATTTT.

The CDR3 spells CASSAGTGNSNQPQHF. The DNA for the CDR3 is TGTGCCAGCAGCGCCGGGACAGGGAATAGCAATCAGCCCCAGCATTTT. This rearrangement joins TRBV7-2 to TRBJ1-5; 9 nucleotides line up with TRBD1. Per germline, CDR1 SGHTA and CDR2 FQGNSA. Losses at the gene ends were 5 bases for V and 0 bases for J; bases not matched to a gene: 5. This CDR3 contains 16 residues.

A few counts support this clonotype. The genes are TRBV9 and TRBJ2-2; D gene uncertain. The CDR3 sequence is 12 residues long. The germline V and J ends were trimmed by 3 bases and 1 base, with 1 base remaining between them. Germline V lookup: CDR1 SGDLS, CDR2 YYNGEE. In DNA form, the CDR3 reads TGTGCCAGCAGCGGGAACACCGGGGAGCTGTTTTTT. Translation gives CASSGNTGELFF.

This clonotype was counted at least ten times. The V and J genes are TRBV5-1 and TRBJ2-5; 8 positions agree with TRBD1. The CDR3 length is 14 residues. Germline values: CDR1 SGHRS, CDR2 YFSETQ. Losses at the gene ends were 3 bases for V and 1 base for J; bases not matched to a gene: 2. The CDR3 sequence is CASSYGQGQETQYF. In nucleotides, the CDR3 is TGCGCCAGCAGCTACGGACAGGGCCAAGAGACCCAGTACTTC.

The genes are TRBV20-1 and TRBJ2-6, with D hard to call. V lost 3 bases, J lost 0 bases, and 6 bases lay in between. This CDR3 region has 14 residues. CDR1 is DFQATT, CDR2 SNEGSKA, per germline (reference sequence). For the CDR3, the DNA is TGCAGTGCTAGGGCGCACTCTGGGGCCAACGTCCTGACTTTC. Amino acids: CSARAHSGANVLTF.

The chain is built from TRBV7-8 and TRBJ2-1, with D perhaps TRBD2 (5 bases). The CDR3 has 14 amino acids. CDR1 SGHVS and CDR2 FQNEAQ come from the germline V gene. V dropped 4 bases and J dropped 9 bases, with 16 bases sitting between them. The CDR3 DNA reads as TGTGCCAGCAGCTCGGACTGGGGAACCGGTGAGCAGTTCTTC. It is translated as CASSSDWGTGEQFF.

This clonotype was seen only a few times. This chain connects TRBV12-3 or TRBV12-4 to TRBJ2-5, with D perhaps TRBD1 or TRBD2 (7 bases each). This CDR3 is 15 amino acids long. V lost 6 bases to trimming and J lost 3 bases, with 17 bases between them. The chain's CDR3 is CASRSQGGGEETQYF. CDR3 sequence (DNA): TGTGCCAGCAGGTCGCAGGGGGGGGGTGAAGAGACCCAGTACTTC.

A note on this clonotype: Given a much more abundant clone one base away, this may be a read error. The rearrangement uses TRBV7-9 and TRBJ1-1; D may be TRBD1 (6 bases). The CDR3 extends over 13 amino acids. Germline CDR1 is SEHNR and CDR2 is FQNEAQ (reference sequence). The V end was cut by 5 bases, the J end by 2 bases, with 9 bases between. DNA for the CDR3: TGTGCCAGCAGCGGACAGAACAACACTGAAGCTTTCTTT. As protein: CASSGQNNTEAFF.

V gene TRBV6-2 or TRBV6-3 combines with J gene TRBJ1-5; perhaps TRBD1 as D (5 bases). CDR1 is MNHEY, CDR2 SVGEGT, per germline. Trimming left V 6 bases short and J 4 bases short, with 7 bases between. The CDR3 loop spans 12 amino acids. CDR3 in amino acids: CASRGPNQPQHF. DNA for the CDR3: TGTGCCAGCAGGGGGCCGAATCAGCCCCAGCATTTT.